This T cell receptor (beta chain) was sequenced in a study of identical twins. In this sample, this clonotype turned up a few times. Its antigen is still unknown. MiXCR, run by TCRdb on the 5' RACE reads, gives a single entry per CDR3 protein. The sample holds 450,000 or so distinct CDR3 sequences; 14% are singletons and the top ten take around 0.48%. The CDR3 spans 15 residues. The germline CDR1 and CDR2 sequences are SGDLS and YYNGEE. V was cut by 2 bases and J by 1 base, with 11 bases left in between. The study, taken as a whole, reports: In cord blood, abundant beta clonotypes had fewer insertions; memory showed no trend.

This same sample was also taken into another study, of yellow fever vaccine responses in identical twins.

The V and J genes are TRBV9 and TRBJ2-3, with a tentative D call TRBD2 (6 bases). Specimen: CD4+ T cells sorted from blood. The clonotype comes from a woman younger than 35 in good health. In nucleotides, the CDR3 is TGTGCCAGCAGCGTCCGTGGAGGGCGCACAGATACGCAGTATTTT. Protein: CASSVRGGRTDTQYF.